The 5 T cell receptor beta chains below all came from one sample that was sequenced in a study of blood T cells in healthy people across ages. A J-beta primer mix and a sample-barcoded 5' primer were used in a second PCR of roughly 6 to 11 cycles. TCRdb called the 5' RACE reads again in MiXCR, with one record for every CDR3 protein. The sample yields about 1.7 million distinct CDR3 sequences, over 25% seen once. Sequencing used blood. These receptors came from a woman in her 30s in good health.

The chain employs TRBV10-3 and TRBJ1-6; 9 bases fit TRBD1. CDR1 is ENHRY and CDR2 is SYGVKD in the germline V gene. The CDR3 is made up of 14 amino acids. Germline trimming cut 6 bases from V and 10 bases from J; bases unmatched to any gene: 7. CDR3 region: CAIRETGGESPLHF. The CDR3 coding sequence is TGTGCCATCAGGGAGACAGGGGGAGAGTCACCCCTCCACTTT.

Many counts were recorded for this clonotype. V usage is TRBV12-3 or TRBV12-4 and J usage is TRBJ2-7; no reliable D call. V lost 3 bases, J lost 5 bases, and 8 bases lay in between. CDR3 length: 12 residues. As DNA, the CDR3 is TGTGCCAGCAGTTTTGTGGGGAACGAGCAGTACTTC. Residues: CASSFVGNEQYF.

To note about this clonotype: This sequence may be a read error, since a much larger clone differs from it by one base. The chain combines TRBV7-6 with TRBJ2-7; 14 bases are shared with TRBD2. The last part of the DNA fits TRBJ2-5 better; the J call may be wrong. Germline-derived CDR1 and CDR2 are SGHVS and FNYEAQ. The CDR3 runs 17 residues. The CDR3 DNA reads TGTGCCAGCAGCTTAATCAGACTAGCGGGGGGGAGTGAGACCCAGTACTTC. It yields the protein CASSLIRLAGGSETQYF.

In this sample, this clonotype turned up a few times. J is TRBJ2-7 and V is TRBV7-2; 7 positions agree with TRBD2. The V gene's germline CDR1 is SGHTA and CDR2 FQGNSA. The CDR3 loop spans 15 amino acids. V lost 1 base to trimming and J lost 3 bases; unmatched junction nucleotides: 6. CDR3: CASSLGRTSGYEQYF. The CDR3 DNA follows: TGTGCCAGCAGCTTAGGTAGGACTAGTGGCTACGAGCAGTACTTC.

The rearrangement links TRBV15 to TRBJ2-3, with TRBD1 matching over 9 bases. Germline CDR1 reads LNHNV; CDR2 reads YYDKDF (reference sequence). V trimming: 2 bases; J trimming: 6 bases; junction bases outside the gene matches: 9. The CDR3 consists of 16 residues. CDR3 in amino acids: CATSRMGQGGRDTQYF. The CDR3 nucleotides are TGTGCCACCAGCAGAATGGGACAGGGAGGTAGGGATACGCAGTATTTT. The variable domain in full, with the rest retrieved from reference TRBV15 and TRBJ2-3, is DAMVIQNPRYQVTQFGKPVTLSCSQTLNHNVMYWYQQKSSQAPKLLFHYYDKDFNNEADTPDNFQSRRPNTSFCFLDIRSPGLGDTAMYLCATSRMGQGGRDTQYFGPGTRLTVL.